This T cell receptor (beta chain) is from a study of control samples from healthy donors and cancer patients. With V trimmed by 4 bases and J by 2 bases, 15 bases remained unmatched. The CDR3 length is 18 residues. The germline V gene has CDR1 KGHSH and CDR2 LQKENI. This table comes from immunoSEQ multiplex PCR, and its TCRdb copy is limited to in-frame clones, with some not included. The table records tens of thousands of clones, 90% to 95% of them present only once. The rearrangement links TRBV18 to TRBJ2-5, with 8 bases lining up with TRBD2. The source material was PBMCs. The receptor was derived from a man aged 50 or older with lung cancer. For the CDR3, the DNA is TGTGCCAGCTCACAACCGCGCCGGGGGGGACCAATTCAAGAGACCCAGTACTTC. Amino acid sequence: CASSQPRRGGPIQETQYF.